The source of this T cell receptor beta chain is a study of breast tumors, draining lymph nodes, adjacent tissues. Findings of the study overall: Tumors had less TCR diversity than lymph nodes, more than nontumor tissue. The lymph node origin of tumor T cells was framed as consistent with a hypothesis, not demonstrated. Luminal-like breast cancer showed significantly greater tumor-nontumor repertoire similarity than basal-like breast cancer did. Findings are consistent with lymph node origin and intratumoral expansion of most tumor T cells.

Samples came from axillary lymph nodes draining the breast cancer. Germline V gives CDR1 SNHLY, CDR2 FYNNEI. This CDR3 is built from 16 residues. TCRdb re-called the multiplex PCR reads through MiXCR, storing one row per CDR3 protein. In the table there are some 110,000 distinct CDR3 sequences, under 40% of which are singletons. Turning to this clonotype: As yet, its antigen is unknown. The junction shows a germline mismatch at one end, possibly a read error.

This chain joins TRBV2 and TRBJ2-3; 12 bases match TRBD2. The sequenced sample consisted of axillary lymph node tissue. This receptor was obtained from a female donor with breast cancer. Some clones in this sample may be carry-over from other donors' samples. DNA for the CDR3: TGCGCCAGCAGTAGGCAGCTAGCGGGAGGGGCAGATACGCAGTATTTT. Amino acids: CASSRQLAGGADTQYF.